The 29 T cell receptor beta chains given below trace back to one sample, sequenced in a study of T cells in women clearing cervical HPV infection. The method was immunoSEQ multiplex PCR; TCRdb's version includes in-frame clones alone and lacks a portion of them. The record lists tens of thousands of clones, of which the ten most abundant hold around 5%. The specimen was blood buffy coat. All receptors come from a woman aged 18-70 years with a cervical HPV16 infection that either progressed to CIN3+ or cleared (not recorded which).

Comment on this clone: The read terminates 3 residues before the CDR3 end, so the remaining end is supplied by the germline J gene. This chain connects TRBV7-9 to TRBJ1-3; D is unclear. Germline V lookup: CDR1 SEHNR, CDR2 FQNEAQ (reference sequence). V shed 5 bases and J shed 8 bases, with 10 bases lying between them. CDR3 length: 12 residues. CDR3 in amino acids: CASSRSGDTIYF. Partial CDR3 DNA: TGTGCCAGCAGCCGATCGGGTGACACC.

On this clone itself: The sequence runs out 3 residues before the end of the CDR3; the remainder is reconstructed from the germline J gene. This sequence joins TRBV11-2 and TRBJ2-1; TRBD2 matches 8 bases. V shed 2 bases, J shed 7 bases, and the junction held 7 bases outside the gene matches. There are 15 residues in the CDR3. Germline V gene sequence: CDR1 SGHAT, CDR2 FQNNGV. This CDR3 reads CASSLLPGGANEQFF. CDR3 DNA (partial): TGTGCCAGCAGCTTACTACCCGGGGGGGCTAATGAG.

Of note for this clone: The read falls 3 residues short of the CDR3 end, and the missing part is taken from the germline J gene. The chain couples TRBV7-9 to TRBJ2-3; 11 bases agree with TRBD2. V lost 2 bases to trimming and J lost 4 bases; unmatched junction nucleotides: 2. Per the germline V gene, CDR1 is SEHNR and CDR2 is FQNEAQ (reference sequence). The CDR3 sequence is 15 residues long. CDR3 DNA, as far as it was read: TGTGCCAGCAGCTTATTAGCGGGGGGGCCAGATACG. Translated, it gives CASSLLAGGPDT. The full CDR3 reads CASSLLAGGPDTQYF.

Comment on this clone: Read sequence stops 3 residues before the CDR3 end, and the germline J gene provides the missing end. The chain carries TRBV7-2 and TRBJ2-3; 12 positions agree with TRBD1. CDR3 size: 15 residues. Germline lookup yields CDR1 SGHTA and CDR2 FQGNSA. This CDR3 reads CASSSRDRGHETQYF. The CDR3 bases that were read are TGTGCCAGCAGCTCCCGGGACAGGGGGCATGAGACG.

For this clone: The read finishes 3 residues shy of the CDR3 end, and the germline J gene is used to complete it. The V call is TRBV30, the J call TRBJ2-3; 13 nucleotides align to TRBD2. Unmatched junction bases numbered 5, after V lost 5 bases and J lost 0 bases. The germline gives CDR1 GTSNPN, CDR2 SVGIG (reference sequence). The CDR3 extends over 16 amino acids. This chain's CDR3 is CAWDPLAGGSTDTQYF. The part of the CDR3 DNA that was read is TGTGCCTGGGACCCACTAGCGGGGGGGAGCACAGATACG.

Points on this clone: Read coverage stops 3 residues before the CDR3 terminus; the germline J gene supplies the remainder. The V gene is TRBV19, the J gene TRBJ1-6; 7 positions match TRBD1. Germline assignment: CDR1 LNHDA and CDR2 SQIVND (reference sequence). The CDR3 runs to 12 residues. The sequenced part of the CDR3 DNA is TGTGCCAGTGCCCGGGAGGGGGCTGCC. This sequence encodes CASAREGAA. The entire CDR3 protein is CASAREGAALHF.

Partial CDR3 DNA: TGTGCCAGCAGCGTCCAATCGACTAGCGGTGAG. Protein sequence: CASSVQSTSGE. The entire CDR3 sequence reads CASSVQSTSGEAFF. The chain uses TRBV7-2 and TRBJ1-1, with D hard to call. The read ends 3 residues early relative to the CDR3; the germline J gene fills the gap. Germline CDR1 and CDR2: SGHTA and FQGNSA. This CDR3 has 14 amino acids.

Of note for this clone: The CDR3 goes on 3 residues after the read ends, and that part is filled in from the germline J gene. V is TRBV6-2 or TRBV6-3 and J is TRBJ2-3; a weak D match, TRBD2 (5 bases). CDR3 length: 12 amino acids. Germline V gives CDR1 MNHEY, CDR2 SVGEGT. CDR3 DNA, as far as it was read: TGTGCCAGCGGCGGGCCCAATCAGCCG. Translating it yields CASGGPNQP. The CDR3 in its entirety is CASGGPNQPQYF.

About this clone itself: The CDR3 goes on 3 residues after the read ends, and that part is filled in from the germline J gene. V and J are TRBV30 and TRBJ1-4; 10 positions match TRBD1. The CDR3 covers 15 residues. Germline CDR1 and CDR2: GTSNPN and SVGIG (reference sequence). Here the CDR3 reads CAWSVGTGATSPLFF. CDR3 bases read: TGTGCCTGGAGTGTCGGGACAGGGGCGACTTCACCA. The entire variable domain, with the rest obtained from reference TRBV30 and TRBJ1-4, is as follows: SQTIHQWPATLVQPVGSPLSLECTVEGTSNPNLYWYRQAAGRGLQLLFYSVGIGQISSEVPQNLSASRPQDRQFILSSKKLLLSDSGFYLCAWSVGTGATSPLFFGSGTQLSVL.

CDR3 protein: CASSSGTSGGRETQYF. CDR3 DNA (partial): TGTGCCAGCAGTTCCGGGACTAGCGGGGGCCGTGAGACC. The rearrangement uses TRBV6-2 or TRBV6-3 and TRBJ2-5, with 14 bases lining up with TRBD2. The read ends 3 residues early relative to the CDR3; the germline J gene fills the gap. V lost 4 bases and J lost 5; bases outside the gene matches: 6. CDR1 is MNHEY and CDR2 is SVGEGT in the germline V gene. The CDR3 contains 16 residues.

Comments on this clone: From the germline J gene comes the end of the CDR3, since the read stops 3 residues before it. The chain employs TRBV30 and TRBJ1-2; D remains ambiguous. Germline V gives CDR1 GTSNPN, CDR2 SVGIG (reference sequence). V dropped 2 bases and J dropped 5 bases, with 6 bases sitting between them. The CDR3 sequence is 11 residues long. CDR3 protein: CAWSIQYGYTF. CDR3 bases read: TGTGCCTGGAGTATACAGTATGGC.

For this clone: The read ends 3 residues before the CDR3 terminus; that terminus is restored from the germline J gene. This sequence joins TRBV5-6 and TRBJ1-2, with TRBD1 as a possible D gene (5 bases). From germline, CDR1 is SGHDT and CDR2 YYEEEE. The CDR3 covers 13 residues. The DNA read from the CDR3 is TGTGCCAGCAGCTTGCCAGGGATCGACGGC. It is translated as CASSLPGIDG. The whole CDR3 region reads CASSLPGIDGYTF.

As to this clone: The read halts 3 residues ahead of the CDR3 end, with the missing end drawn from the germline J gene. The V and J genes are TRBV20-1 and TRBJ2-5; tentatively, D is TRBD2 (6 bases). The V end was cut by 2 bases, the J end by 2 bases, with 12 bases between. Germline V CDR1 and CDR2: DFQATT, SNEGSKA (reference sequence). This CDR3 region has 14 residues. CDR3 DNA, as far as it was read: TGCAGTGCTAGATTTTGGGGGGTGCAAGAGACC. Protein product: CSARFWGVQET. The whole CDR3 sequence reads CSARFWGVQETQYF.

Note on this clone: The read stops 3 residues short of the end of the CDR3; the missing end is completed from the germline J gene. The V and J genes are TRBV11-1 and TRBJ1-1, with no clear D. Germline V CDR1 and CDR2: SGHAT, FQDESV (reference sequence). The CDR3 is 11 amino acids. V lost 3 bases, J lost 6 bases, and 5 bases lay in between. The CDR3 sequence is CASSFSSEAFF. The CDR3 DNA, read in part, is TGTGCCAGCAGCTTCAGTTCTGAA.

Note on this clone: Sequencing ends 3 residues short of the CDR3 end; the germline J gene provides the rest. V is TRBV5-5 and J is TRBJ2-7, with TRBD1 matching over 12 bases. Trimming cost V 4 bases and J 3 bases; bases outside gene matches: 5. The germline gives CDR1 SGHKS, CDR2 YYEKEE (reference sequence). The CDR3 has 15 amino acids. The sequenced CDR3 bases are TGTGCCAGCAGCCACGGGACAGGGGGCGGCTACGAG. This gives the protein CASSHGTGGGYE. The entire CDR3 reads CASSHGTGGGYEQYF.

Regarding this clone: Read data end 3 residues before the CDR3 end; the end is taken from the germline J gene. The chain recombines TRBV5-1 with TRBJ2-7; D is perhaps TRBD2 (5 bases). There are 15 residues in the CDR3. Per germline, CDR1 SGHRS and CDR2 YFSETQ. V lost 1 base and J 0 bases, leaving 11 bases between the germline ends. The CDR3: CASSLQRGFSYEQYF. Partial CDR3 DNA: TGCGCCAGCAGCTTGCAACGGGGATTCTCCTACGAG.

Remarks on this clone: The CDR3 is cut off 3 residues early in the read; its end comes from the germline J gene. V and J are TRBV6-2 or TRBV6-3 and TRBJ2-5, with a tentative D call TRBD1 (5 bases). Germline V gene sequence: CDR1 MNHEY, CDR2 SVGEGT. The CDR3 loop spans 16 amino acids. Trimming pared 5 bases from V and 0 bases from J, leaving 16 bases between. The CDR3 DNA, read in part, is TGTGCCAGCAGTGGTCATGACAGATACGACCAAGAGACC. It is translated as CASSGHDRYDQET. Given in full, the CDR3 is CASSGHDRYDQETQYF.

In the case of this clone: The CDR3 end falls 3 residues outside the read, so it is completed with the germline J gene. The V gene is TRBV5-1, the J gene TRBJ2-2; 9 bases line up with TRBD1. CDR3 length equals 15 residues. V shed 4 bases and J 5 bases; nucleotides not matched to a gene: 6. Germline CDR1 and CDR2: SGHRS and YFSETQ. The CDR3 bases that were read are TGCGCCAGCAGCCGGGACAGGGTTGGGACCGGGGAG. Translation: CASSRDRVGTGE. The whole CDR3 reads CASSRDRVGTGELFF. The full variable domain, rest sourced from reference TRBV5-1 and TRBJ2-2, is KAGVTQTPRYLIKTRGQQVTLSCSPISGHRSVSWYQQTPGQGLQFLFEYFSETQRNKGNFPGRFSGRQFSNSRSEMNVSTLELGDSALYLCASSRDRVGTGELFFGEGSRLTVL.

About this clone itself: Read data end 3 residues before the CDR3 end; the end is taken from the germline J gene. The rearrangement uses TRBV2 and TRBJ2-1, with 8 bases lining up with TRBD2. J gave up 3 bases and V 6 bases, and 10 bases lay outside the gene matches. CDR3 length: 16 amino acids. Germline CDR1 SNHLY, CDR2 FYNNEI. The CDR3 protein is CASSWGQGTSYNEQFF. The sequenced part of the CDR3 DNA is TGTGCCAGCAGCTGGGGGCAGGGGACTAGCTACAATGAG.

Worth noting for this clone: Coverage ceases 3 residues before the CDR3 finishes, and the germline J gene fills in the end. The chain links TRBV5-1 to TRBJ2-2; D perhaps matches TRBD2 (6 bases). The germline V gene encodes CDR1 SGHRS and CDR2 YFSETQ. The CDR3 length is 13 residues. The CDR3 spells CASSAGGDSPLFF. The sequenced CDR3 bases are TGCGCCAGCTCAGCAGGAGGGGATTCACCG.

A remark on this clone: The CDR3 goes on 3 residues after the read ends, and that part is filled in from the germline J gene. The chain joins TRBV20-1 to TRBJ1-4; D possibly corresponds to TRBD1 (5 bases). Trimming cost V 0 bases and J 8 bases, with 22 bases left between them. Germline V gene data show CDR1 as DFQATT and CDR2 as SNEGSKA (reference sequence). The CDR3 sequence is 17 residues long. CDR3 DNA (partial): TGCAGTGCTAGAGATCGGTTTGGGGACGGGGGAAGGGAAAAA. This gives the protein CSARDRFGDGGREK. The full CDR3 protein reads CSARDRFGDGGREKLFF.

Comments on this clone: The read halts 3 residues ahead of the CDR3 end, with the missing end drawn from the germline J gene. The chain uses TRBV2 and TRBJ1-5, with D hard to call. CDR3 size: 15 residues. V lost 1 base, J lost 0 bases, and 7 bases lay in between. The germline V gene encodes CDR1 SNHLY and CDR2 FYNNEI. The CDR3 DNA, read in part, is TGTGCCAGCAGTGAAGGGCGGTATAGCAATCAGCCC. The encoded protein is CASSEGRYSNQP. The whole CDR3 region reads CASSEGRYSNQPQHF.

As regards this clone: The CDR3 is cut off 3 residues early in the read; its end comes from the germline J gene. The rearrangement joins TRBV20-1 to TRBJ2-4; D uncertain. The CDR3 runs to 16 residues. Per germline, CDR1 DFQATT and CDR2 SNEGSKA (reference sequence). The CDR3 sequence is CSARDAGRIAQETQYF. The CDR3 bases that were read are TGCAGTGCTAGAGATGCCGGCAGGATCGCTCAAGAGACT.

Details on this clone: The CDR3 extends 3 residues past the end of the read, so its final part is completed from the germline J gene. This chain connects TRBV19 to TRBJ1-5; 7 bases align to TRBD1. Germline CDR1 and CDR2: LNHDA and SQIVND (reference sequence). J was trimmed by 3 bases and V by 6 bases; bases with no gene match: 2. The CDR3 length is 13 residues. The covered CDR3 bases are TGTGCCAGTAGCGGGACAGACAATCAGCCC. Protein sequence: CASSGTDNQP. The full CDR3 sequence reads CASSGTDNQPQHF.

Worth noting for this clone: The missing CDR3 end, 3 residues past where the read stops, is filled in from the germline J gene. The rearrangement uses TRBV7-9 and TRBJ2-7, with TRBD2 as a possible D gene (6 bases). CDR3 length: 15 residues. V was clipped by 1 base and J by 2 bases, with 12 bases between them. The germline V gene has CDR1 SEHNR and CDR2 FQNEAQ (reference sequence). The CDR3 protein is CASSLVSGGAYEQYF. The sequenced part of the CDR3 DNA is TGTGCCAGCAGCTTAGTTTCCGGGGGTGCCTACGAG.

Of note for this clone: The CDR3 end lies 3 residues beyond the end of the read and is filled in from the germline J gene. V usage is TRBV11-2 and J usage is TRBJ2-5, with 8 bases lining up with TRBD2. Germline CDR1 and CDR2: SGHAT and FQNNGV. The length of the CDR3 is 15 residues. V lost 2 bases to trimming and J lost 4 bases; unmatched junction nucleotides: 6. CDR3 sequence reads: CASSLTPGLGETQYF. The covered CDR3 bases are TGTGCCAGCAGCTTAACGCCGGGACTAGGAGAGACC.

Comments on this clone: The read gets to within 3 residues of the CDR3 end, and the germline J gene fills in the rest. The rearrangement uses TRBV6-1 and TRBJ1-5, with 10 positions matching TRBD1. The CDR3 is 16 residues long. Losses at the gene ends were 3 bases for V and 0 bases for J; bases not matched to a gene: 2. Germline V gene sequence: CDR1 MNHNS, CDR2 SASEGT. CDR3 residues: CASSETGGFSNQPQHF. Partial CDR3 DNA: TGTGCCAGCAGTGAGACAGGGGGCTTTAGCAATCAGCCC.

As concerns this clone: Coverage ceases 3 residues before the CDR3 finishes, and the germline J gene fills in the end. This chain joins TRBV7-9 and TRBJ2-2, with a possible D match to TRBD1 (6 bases). The length of the CDR3 is 15 residues. Germline V lookup: CDR1 SEHNR, CDR2 FQNEAQ (reference sequence). Incomplete CDR3 DNA: TGTGCCAGCAGCTTCACAGGGTCAACTAATGAAAAG. It is translated as CASSFTGSTNEK. The CDR3 reads in full as CASSFTGSTNEKLFF.

A word on this clone: The sequence runs out 3 residues before the end of the CDR3; the remainder is reconstructed from the germline J gene. The rearrangement links TRBV19 to TRBJ2-2; D is uncertain. The CDR3 sequence is 12 residues long. The germline gives CDR1 LNHDA, CDR2 SQIVND (reference sequence). CDR3: CASSTPGEKLFF. CDR3 bases read: TGTGCCAGTAGTACACCCGGTGAAAAG.